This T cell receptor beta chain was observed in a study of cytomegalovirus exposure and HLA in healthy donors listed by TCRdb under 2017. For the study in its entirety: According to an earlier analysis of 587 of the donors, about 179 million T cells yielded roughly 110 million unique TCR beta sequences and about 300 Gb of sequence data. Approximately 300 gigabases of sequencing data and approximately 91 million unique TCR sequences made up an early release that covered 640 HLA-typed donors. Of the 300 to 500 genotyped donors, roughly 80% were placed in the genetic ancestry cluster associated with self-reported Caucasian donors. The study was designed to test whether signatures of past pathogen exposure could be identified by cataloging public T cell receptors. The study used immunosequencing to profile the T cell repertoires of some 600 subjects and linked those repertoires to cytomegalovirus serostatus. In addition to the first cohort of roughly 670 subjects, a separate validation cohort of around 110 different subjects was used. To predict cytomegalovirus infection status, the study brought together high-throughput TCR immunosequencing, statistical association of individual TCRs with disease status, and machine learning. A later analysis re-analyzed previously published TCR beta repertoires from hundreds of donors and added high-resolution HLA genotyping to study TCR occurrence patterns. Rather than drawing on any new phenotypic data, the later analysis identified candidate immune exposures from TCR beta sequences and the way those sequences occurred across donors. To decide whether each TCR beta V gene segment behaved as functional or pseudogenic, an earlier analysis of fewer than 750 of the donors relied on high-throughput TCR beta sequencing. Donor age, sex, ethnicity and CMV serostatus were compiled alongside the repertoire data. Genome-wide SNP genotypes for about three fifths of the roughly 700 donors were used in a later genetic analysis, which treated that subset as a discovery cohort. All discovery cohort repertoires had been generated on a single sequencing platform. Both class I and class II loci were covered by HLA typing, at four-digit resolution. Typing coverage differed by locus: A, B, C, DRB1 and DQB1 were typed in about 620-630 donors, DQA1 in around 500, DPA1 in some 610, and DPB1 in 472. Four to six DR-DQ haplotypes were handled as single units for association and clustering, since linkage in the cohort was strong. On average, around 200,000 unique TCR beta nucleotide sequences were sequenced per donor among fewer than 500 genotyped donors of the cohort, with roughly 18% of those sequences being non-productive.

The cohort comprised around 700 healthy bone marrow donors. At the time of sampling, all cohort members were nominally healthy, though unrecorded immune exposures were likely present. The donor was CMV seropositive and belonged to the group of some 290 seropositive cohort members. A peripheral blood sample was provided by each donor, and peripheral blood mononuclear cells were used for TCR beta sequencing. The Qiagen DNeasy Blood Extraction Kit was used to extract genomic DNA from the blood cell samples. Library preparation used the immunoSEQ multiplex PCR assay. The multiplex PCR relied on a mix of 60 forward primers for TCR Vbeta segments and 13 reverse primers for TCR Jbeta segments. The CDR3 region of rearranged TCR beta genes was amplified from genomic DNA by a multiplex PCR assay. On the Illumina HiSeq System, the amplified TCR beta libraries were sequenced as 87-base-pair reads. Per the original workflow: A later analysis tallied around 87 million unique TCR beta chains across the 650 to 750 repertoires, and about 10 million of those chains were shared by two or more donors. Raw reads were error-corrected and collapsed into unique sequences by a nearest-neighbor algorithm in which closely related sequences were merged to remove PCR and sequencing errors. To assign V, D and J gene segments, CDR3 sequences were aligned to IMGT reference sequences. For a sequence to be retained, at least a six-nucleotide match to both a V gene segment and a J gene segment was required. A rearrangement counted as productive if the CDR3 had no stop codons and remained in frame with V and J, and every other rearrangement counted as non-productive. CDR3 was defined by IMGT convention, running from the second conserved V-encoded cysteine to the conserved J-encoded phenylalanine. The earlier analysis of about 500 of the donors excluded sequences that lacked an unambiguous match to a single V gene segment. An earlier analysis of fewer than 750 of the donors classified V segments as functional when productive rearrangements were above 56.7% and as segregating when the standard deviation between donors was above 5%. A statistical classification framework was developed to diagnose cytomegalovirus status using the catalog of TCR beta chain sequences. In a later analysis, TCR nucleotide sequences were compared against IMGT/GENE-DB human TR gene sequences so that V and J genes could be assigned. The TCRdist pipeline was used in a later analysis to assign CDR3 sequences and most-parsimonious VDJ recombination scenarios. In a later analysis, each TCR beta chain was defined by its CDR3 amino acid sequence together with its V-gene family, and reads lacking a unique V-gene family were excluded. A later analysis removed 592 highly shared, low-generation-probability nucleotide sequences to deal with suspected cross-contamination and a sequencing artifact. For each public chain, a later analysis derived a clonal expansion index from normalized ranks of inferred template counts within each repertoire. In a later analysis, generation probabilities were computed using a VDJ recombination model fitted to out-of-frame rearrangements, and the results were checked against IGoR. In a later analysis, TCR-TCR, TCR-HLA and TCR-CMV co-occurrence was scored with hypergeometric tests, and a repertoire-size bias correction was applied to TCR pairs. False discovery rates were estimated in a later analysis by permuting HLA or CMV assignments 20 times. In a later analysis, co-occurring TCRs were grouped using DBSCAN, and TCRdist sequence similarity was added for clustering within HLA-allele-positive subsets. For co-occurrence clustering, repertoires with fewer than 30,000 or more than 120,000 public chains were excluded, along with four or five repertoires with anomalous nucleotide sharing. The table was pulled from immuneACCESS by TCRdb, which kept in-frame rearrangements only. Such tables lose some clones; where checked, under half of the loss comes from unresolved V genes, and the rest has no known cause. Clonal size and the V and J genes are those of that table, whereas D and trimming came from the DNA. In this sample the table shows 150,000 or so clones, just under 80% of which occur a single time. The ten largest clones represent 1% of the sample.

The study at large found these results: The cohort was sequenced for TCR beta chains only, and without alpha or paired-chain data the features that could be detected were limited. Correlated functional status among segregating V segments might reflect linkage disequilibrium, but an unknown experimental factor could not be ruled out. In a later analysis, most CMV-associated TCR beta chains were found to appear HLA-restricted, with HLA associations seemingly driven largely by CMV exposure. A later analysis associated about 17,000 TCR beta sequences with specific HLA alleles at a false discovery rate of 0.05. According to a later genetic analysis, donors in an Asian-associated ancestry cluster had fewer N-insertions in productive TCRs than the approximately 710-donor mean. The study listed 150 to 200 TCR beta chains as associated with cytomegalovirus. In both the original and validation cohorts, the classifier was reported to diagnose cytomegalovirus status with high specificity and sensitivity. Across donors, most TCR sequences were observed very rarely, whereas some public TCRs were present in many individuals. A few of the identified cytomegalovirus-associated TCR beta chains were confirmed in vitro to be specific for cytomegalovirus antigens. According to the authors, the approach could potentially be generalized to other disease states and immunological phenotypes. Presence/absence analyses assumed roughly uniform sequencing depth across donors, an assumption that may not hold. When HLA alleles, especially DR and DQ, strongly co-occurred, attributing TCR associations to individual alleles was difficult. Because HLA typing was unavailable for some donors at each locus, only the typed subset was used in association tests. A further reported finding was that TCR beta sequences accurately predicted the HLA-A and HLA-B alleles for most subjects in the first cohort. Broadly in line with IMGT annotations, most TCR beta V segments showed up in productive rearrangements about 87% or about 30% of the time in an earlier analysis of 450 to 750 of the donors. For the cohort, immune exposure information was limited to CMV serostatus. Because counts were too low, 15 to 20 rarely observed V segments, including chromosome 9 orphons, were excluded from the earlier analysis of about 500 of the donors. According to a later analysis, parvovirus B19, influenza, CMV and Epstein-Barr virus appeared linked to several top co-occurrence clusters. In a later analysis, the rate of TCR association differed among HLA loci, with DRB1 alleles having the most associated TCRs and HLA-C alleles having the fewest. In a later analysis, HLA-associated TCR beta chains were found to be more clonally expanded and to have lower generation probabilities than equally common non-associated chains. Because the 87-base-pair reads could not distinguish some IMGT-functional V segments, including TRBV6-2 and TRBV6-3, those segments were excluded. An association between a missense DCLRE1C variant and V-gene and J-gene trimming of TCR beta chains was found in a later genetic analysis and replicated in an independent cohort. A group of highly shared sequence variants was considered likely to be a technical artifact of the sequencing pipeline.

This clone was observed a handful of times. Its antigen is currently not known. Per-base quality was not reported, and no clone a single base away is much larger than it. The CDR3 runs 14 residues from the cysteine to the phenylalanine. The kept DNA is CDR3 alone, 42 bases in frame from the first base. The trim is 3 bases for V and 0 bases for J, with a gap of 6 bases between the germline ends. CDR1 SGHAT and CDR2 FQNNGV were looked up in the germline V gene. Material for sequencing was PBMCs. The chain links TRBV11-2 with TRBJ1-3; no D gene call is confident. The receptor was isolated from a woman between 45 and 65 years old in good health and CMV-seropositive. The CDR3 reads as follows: CASSFTNSGNTIYF. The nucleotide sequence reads TGTGCCAGCAGCTTTACTAACTCTGGAAACACCATATATTTT.